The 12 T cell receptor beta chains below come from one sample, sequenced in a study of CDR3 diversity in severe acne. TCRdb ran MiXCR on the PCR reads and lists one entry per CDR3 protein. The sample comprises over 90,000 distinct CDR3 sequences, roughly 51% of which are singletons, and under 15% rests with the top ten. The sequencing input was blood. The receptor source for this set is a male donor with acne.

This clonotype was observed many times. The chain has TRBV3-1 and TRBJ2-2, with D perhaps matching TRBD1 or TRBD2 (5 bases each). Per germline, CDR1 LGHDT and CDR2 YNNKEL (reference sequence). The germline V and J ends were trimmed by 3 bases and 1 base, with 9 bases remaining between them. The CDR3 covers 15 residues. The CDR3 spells CASSQGEKNTGELFF. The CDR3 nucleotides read TGTGCCAGCAGCCAGGGGGAAAAGAACACCGGGGAGCTGTTTTTT.

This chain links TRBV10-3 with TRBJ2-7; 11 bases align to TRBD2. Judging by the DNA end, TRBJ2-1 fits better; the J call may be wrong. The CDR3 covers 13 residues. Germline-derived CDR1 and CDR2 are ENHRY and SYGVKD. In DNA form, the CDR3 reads TGTGCCATAGTAGCGGGAGGGCGAGGGGAGCAGTTCTTC. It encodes CAIVAGGRGEQFF.

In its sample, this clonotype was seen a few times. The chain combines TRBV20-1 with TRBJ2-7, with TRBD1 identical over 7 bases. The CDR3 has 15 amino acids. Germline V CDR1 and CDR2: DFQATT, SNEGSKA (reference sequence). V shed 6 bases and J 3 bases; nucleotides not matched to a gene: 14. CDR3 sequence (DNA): TGCAGTGCCAGCGAGACCGGGACAGTTAGCTACGAGCAGTACTTC. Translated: CSASETGTVSYEQYF.

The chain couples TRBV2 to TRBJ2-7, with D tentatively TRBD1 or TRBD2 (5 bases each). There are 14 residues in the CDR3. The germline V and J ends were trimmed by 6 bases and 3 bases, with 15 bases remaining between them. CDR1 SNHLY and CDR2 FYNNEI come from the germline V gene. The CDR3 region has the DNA TGTGCCAGCAGAGAGCCGGGACCGGGCTACGAGCAGTACTTC. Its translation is CASREPGPGYEQYF.

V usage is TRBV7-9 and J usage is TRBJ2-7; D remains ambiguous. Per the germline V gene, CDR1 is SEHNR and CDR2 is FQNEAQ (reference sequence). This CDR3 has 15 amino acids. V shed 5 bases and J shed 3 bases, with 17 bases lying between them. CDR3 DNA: TGTGCCAGCAGCGAGAACGATGGGGTTTTCTACGAGCAGTACTTC. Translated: CASSENDGVFYEQYF.

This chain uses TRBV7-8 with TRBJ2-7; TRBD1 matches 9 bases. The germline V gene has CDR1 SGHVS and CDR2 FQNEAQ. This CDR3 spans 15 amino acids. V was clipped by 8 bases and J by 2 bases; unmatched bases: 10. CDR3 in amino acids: CASCIPGQGAYEQYF. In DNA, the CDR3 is TGTGCCAGCTGCATTCCGGGACAGGGAGCCTACGAGCAGTACTTC. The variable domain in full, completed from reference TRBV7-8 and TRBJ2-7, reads GAGVSQSPRYKVAKRGQDVALRCDPISGHVSLFWYQQALGQGPEFLTYFQNEAQLDKSGLPSDRFFAERPEGSVSTLKIQRTQQEDSAVYLCASCIPGQGAYEQYFGPGTRLTVT.

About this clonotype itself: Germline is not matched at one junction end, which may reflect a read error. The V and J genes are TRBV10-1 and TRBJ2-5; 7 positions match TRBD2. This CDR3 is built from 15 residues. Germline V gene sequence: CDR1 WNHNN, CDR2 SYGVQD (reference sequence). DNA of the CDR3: TGTGCCAGCAGTTACGGCGGGAGTAACCAAGAGACCCAGTACTTC. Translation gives CASSYGGSNQETQYF.

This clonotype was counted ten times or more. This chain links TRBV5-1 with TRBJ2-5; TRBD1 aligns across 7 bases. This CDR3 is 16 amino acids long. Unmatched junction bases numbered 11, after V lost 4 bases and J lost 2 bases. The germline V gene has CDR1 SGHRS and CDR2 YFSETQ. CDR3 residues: CASSRTGDPSQETQYF. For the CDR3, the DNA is TGCGCCAGCAGCCGTACAGGGGACCCATCTCAAGAGACCCAGTACTTC.

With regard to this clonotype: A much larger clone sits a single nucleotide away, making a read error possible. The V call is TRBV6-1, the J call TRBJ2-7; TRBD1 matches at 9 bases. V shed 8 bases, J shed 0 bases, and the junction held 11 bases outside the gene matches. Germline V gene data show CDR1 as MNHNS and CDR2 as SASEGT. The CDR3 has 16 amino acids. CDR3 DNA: TGTGCCAGCGGTTACTCGAGGGGACAGGGCTCCTACGAGCAGTACTTC. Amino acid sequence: CASGYSRGQGSYEQYF.

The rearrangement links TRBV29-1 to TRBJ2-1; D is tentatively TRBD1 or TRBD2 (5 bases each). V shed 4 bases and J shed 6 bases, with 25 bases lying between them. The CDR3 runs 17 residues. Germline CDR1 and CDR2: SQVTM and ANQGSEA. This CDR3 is CSVVVMELGTSRNEQFF. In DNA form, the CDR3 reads TGCAGCGTTGTAGTCATGGAACTAGGGACGTCTCGCAATGAGCAGTTCTTC.

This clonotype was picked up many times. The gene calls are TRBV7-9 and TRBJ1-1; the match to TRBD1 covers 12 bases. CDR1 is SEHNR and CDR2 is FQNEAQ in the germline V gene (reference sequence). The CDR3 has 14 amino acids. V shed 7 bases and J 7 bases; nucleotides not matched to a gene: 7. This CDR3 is CASTPGQGAGEAFF. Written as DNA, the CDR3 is TGTGCCAGCACCCCGGGACAGGGGGCAGGTGAAGCTTTCTTT.

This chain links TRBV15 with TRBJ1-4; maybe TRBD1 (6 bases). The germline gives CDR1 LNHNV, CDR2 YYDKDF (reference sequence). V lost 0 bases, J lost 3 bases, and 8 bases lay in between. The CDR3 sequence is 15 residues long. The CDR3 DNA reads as TGTGCCACCAGCAGAGATCCAGGGGCTAATGAAAAACTGTTTTTT. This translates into CATSRDPGANEKLFF.